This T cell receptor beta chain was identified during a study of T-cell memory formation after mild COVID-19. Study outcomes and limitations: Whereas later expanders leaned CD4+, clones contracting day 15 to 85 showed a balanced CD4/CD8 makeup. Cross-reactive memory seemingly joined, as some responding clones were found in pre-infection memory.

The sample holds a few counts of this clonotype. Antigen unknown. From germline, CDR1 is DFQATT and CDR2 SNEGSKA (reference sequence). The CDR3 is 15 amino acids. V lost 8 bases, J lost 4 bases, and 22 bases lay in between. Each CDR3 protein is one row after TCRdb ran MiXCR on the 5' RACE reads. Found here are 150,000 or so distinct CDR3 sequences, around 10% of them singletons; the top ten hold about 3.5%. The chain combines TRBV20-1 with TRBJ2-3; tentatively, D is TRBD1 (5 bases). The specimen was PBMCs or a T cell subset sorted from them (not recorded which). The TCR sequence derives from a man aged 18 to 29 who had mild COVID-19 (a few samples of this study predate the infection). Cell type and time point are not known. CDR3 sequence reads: CSQSQASRAPDTQYF. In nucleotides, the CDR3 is TGCAGTCAATCACAAGCGTCCAGGGCCCCAGATACGCAGTATTTT.